This passage covers 22 T cell receptor beta chains from one sample sequenced in a study of cytomegalovirus exposure and HLA in healthy donors. The PCR contained 60 Vbeta and 13 Jbeta primers. The method was immunoSEQ multiplex PCR; TCRdb's version includes in-frame clones alone and lacks a portion of them. The sample consists of some 170,000 clones, approximately 80% of them appearing once. Specimen: PBMCs. These receptors all stem from a woman aged 25-40 years in good health and CMV-seronegative.

The V call is TRBV20-1, the J call TRBJ2-3; possibly TRBD1 for D (5 bases). Germline CDR1 DFQATT, CDR2 SNEGSKA (reference sequence). The CDR3 runs to 11 residues. Trimming shortened V by 6 bases and J by 5 bases, and 9 bases separated the two germline ends. CDR3 residues: CSAVQGDTQYF. For the CDR3, the DNA is TGCAGTGCCGTCCAGGGAGATACGCAGTATTTT.

This clone was seen a few times. The genes are TRBV6-1 and TRBJ2-5; 7 bases align to TRBD1. Germline V gives CDR1 MNHNS, CDR2 SASEGT. CDR3 length: 13 amino acids. V was clipped by 4 bases and J by 5 bases; unmatched bases: 4. CDR3 loop: CASSGGQWETQYF. CDR3 bases: TGTGCCAGCAGTGGGGGACAGTGGGAGACCCAGTACTTC.

The V and J genes are TRBV9 and TRBJ2-3, with 8 bases fitting TRBD2. Germline assignment: CDR1 SGDLS and CDR2 YYNGEE. This CDR3 has 16 amino acids. J lost 4 bases, V lost 2 bases, and 9 bases had no gene match. The CDR3 nucleotides are TGTGCCAGCAGCGTTATTAGCGGGGTAGGGGCAGATACGCAGTATTTT. Its protein is CASSVISGVGADTQYF.

This clone has only a few counts. The V gene is TRBV27, the J gene TRBJ2-1; 7 bases are shared with TRBD2. V lost 3 bases and J lost 10; bases outside the gene matches: 9. This CDR3 comprises 14 residues. Germline loops: CDR1 MNHEY, CDR2 SMNVEV (reference sequence). CDR3: CASSLWAGAREQFF. The CDR3, as DNA: TGTGCCAGCAGTTTGTGGGCGGGAGCGCGAGAGCAGTTCTTC.

This chain connects TRBV30 to TRBJ2-1; D unclear. In germline, CDR1 is GTSNPN, CDR2 SVGIG (reference sequence). The CDR3 spans 13 residues. Trimming took off 3 bases at V and 0 bases at J, with 6 bases between the two ends. CDR3 coding DNA: TGTGCCTGGAGCGAGGACTCCTACAATGAGCAGTTCTTC. Translated, it gives CAWSEDSYNEQFF.

The rearrangement joins TRBV6-7 to TRBJ2-1; D is perhaps TRBD1 (5 bases). TRBV6-7 qualifies as an ORF whose function is uncertain. V was trimmed by 2 bases and J by 5 bases, leaving 25 bases between them. This CDR3 is built from 19 residues. For the CDR3, the DNA is TGTGCCAGCAGTTACACTTGTCCTCCCGACAGACACCTGAACAATGAGCAGTTCTTC. Translating gives CASSYTCPPDRHLNNEQFF.

This sequence joins TRBV5-5 and TRBJ2-1, with TRBD2 identical over 9 bases. Germline-derived CDR1 and CDR2 are SGHKS and YYEKEE (reference sequence). The V gene end was trimmed by 2 bases and the J gene end by 6 bases; junction bases not matched to a gene: 3. The CDR3 runs 14 residues. CDR3 amino acids: CASSFGGGANEQFF. CDR3 bases: TGTGCCAGCAGCTTCGGCGGGGGGGCCAATGAGCAGTTCTTC.

This clone was detected once. This chain uses TRBV19 with TRBJ1-6; D possibly corresponds to TRBD1 (5 bases). Trimming took 3 bases from V and 0 from J, leaving 9 bases between them. The CDR3 spans 16 residues. Germline-derived CDR1 and CDR2 are LNHDA and SQIVND (reference sequence). DNA for the CDR3: TGTGCCAGTAGTATGGGCAGGGTCTCCTATAATTCACCCCTCCACTTT. It translates to CASSMGRVSYNSPLHF. The full variable domain, its missing parts supplied by reference TRBV19 and TRBJ1-6, is DGGITQSPKYLFRKEGQNVTLSCEQNLNHDAMYWYRQDPGQGLRLIYYSQIVNDFQKGDIAEGYSVSREKKESFPLTVTSAQKNPTAFYLCASSMGRVSYNSPLHFGNGTRLTVT.

V gene TRBV7-3 combines with J gene TRBJ2-2; 7 positions match TRBD2. From germline, CDR1 is SGHTA and CDR2 FQGTGA. The V and J ends lost 5 bases and 6 bases, in that order; junction bases with no gene match: 6. The CDR3 is 14 amino acids. The CDR3 is CASSPWEGAGELFF. DNA for the CDR3: TGTGCCAGCAGCCCTTGGGAGGGCGCCGGGGAGCTGTTTTTT.

This chain links TRBV5-1 with TRBJ2-1; 7 positions agree with TRBD2. J lost 8 bases, V lost 4 bases, and 9 bases had no gene match. In germline, CDR1 is SGHRS, CDR2 YFSETQ. The CDR3 sequence is 14 residues long. DNA for the CDR3: TGCGCCAGCAGCGAAATAGCGGGCCGGGATGAGCAGTTCTTC. The encoded protein is CASSEIAGRDEQFF.

The chain employs TRBV27 and TRBJ2-1; possible D gene TRBD2, 6 bases. The CDR3 loop spans 15 amino acids. V was pared by 1 base and J by 2 bases, with 9 bases between. CDR1 and CDR2 from the germline V gene are MNHEY and SMNVEV (reference sequence). CDR3 protein: CASSLYGGPYNEQFF. DNA of the CDR3: TGTGCCAGCAGTTTATACGGGGGACCCTACAATGAGCAGTTCTTC.

V usage is TRBV9 and J usage is TRBJ2-1; TRBD2 might be the D (6 bases). The CDR3 consists of 15 residues. Germline assignment: CDR1 SGDLS and CDR2 YYNGEE. The V end lost 3 bases, the J end lost 3 bases, and 13 bases lay between the germline ends. This CDR3 reads CASSAPGGSYNEQFF. The CDR3 nucleotides are TGTGCCAGCAGCGCCCCCGGGGGAAGCTACAATGAGCAGTTCTTC. Full variable domain (missing parts from reference TRBV9 and TRBJ2-1): DSGVTQTPKHLITATGQRVTLRCSPRSGDLSVYWYQQSLDQGLQFLIQYYNGEERAKGNILERFSAQQFPDLHSELNLSSLELGDSALYFCASSAPGGSYNEQFFGPGTRLTVL.

The chain uses TRBV6-5 and TRBJ2-5, with a tentative D call TRBD2 (6 bases). Looked up from germline, CDR1 is MNHEY and CDR2 is SVGAGI. The ends were cut back, 0 bases at V and 7 bases at J, with 9 bases in the middle. The CDR3 covers 13 residues. This chain's CDR3 is CASSYSVEGTQYF. CDR3 DNA: TGTGCCAGCAGTTACTCGGTGGAGGGGACCCAGTACTTC.

The chain combines TRBV6-1 with TRBJ2-7; 8 nucleotides match TRBD1. Per the germline V gene, CDR1 is MNHNS and CDR2 is SASEGT. This CDR3 region has 13 residues. With V trimmed by 5 bases and J by 7 bases, 7 bases remained unmatched. CDR3 bases: TGTGCCAGCAGTAGGACAGGGTTGGGGGAGCAGTACTTC. Its protein is CASSRTGLGEQYF.

The genes are TRBV7-8 and TRBJ1-2; a weak D match, TRBD1 (5 bases). Trimming took off 5 bases at V and 0 bases at J, with 7 bases between the two ends. The CDR3 consists of 13 residues. Germline V lookup: CDR1 SGHVS, CDR2 FQNEAQ. In DNA form, the CDR3 reads TGTGCCAGCAGCCCGGACACTAACTATGGCTACACCTTC. It translates to CASSPDTNYGYTF.

V and J are TRBV7-8 and TRBJ1-6; unclear D gene. Between the trimmed V and J ends, which lost 5 bases and 9 bases, there was a span of 11 bases. The CDR3 length is 13 residues. CDR1 is SGHVS and CDR2 is FQNEAQ in the germline V gene. CDR3 coding DNA: TGTGCCAGCAGCCCACCCGCGCGTTCACCCCTCCACTTT. Encoded protein: CASSPPARSPLHF.

The chain carries TRBV27 and TRBJ2-7; 12 nucleotides align to TRBD2. V lost 4 bases, J lost 4 bases, and 11 bases stayed unmatched. Per germline, CDR1 MNHEY and CDR2 SMNVEV (reference sequence). The CDR3 covers 17 residues. The CDR3 DNA is TGTGCCAGCAGTTACTCTCGACTAGCGGGGGCCCGATACGAGCAGTACTTC. Encoded protein: CASSYSRLAGARYEQYF.

Concerning this clone itself: The sample has other DNA sequences that encode this CDR3 too. The genes are TRBV4-1 and TRBJ2-3; D might be TRBD1 (6 bases). CDR1 MGHRA and CDR2 YSYEKL come from the germline V gene. Trimming pared 0 bases from V and 4 bases from J, leaving 20 bases between. This CDR3 comprises 18 residues. CDR3: CASSQDGSGTPAADTQYF. CDR3 nucleotide sequence: TGCGCCAGCAGCCAAGACGGATCTGGGACACCTGCCGCAGATACGCAGTATTTT.

The genes are TRBV5-5 and TRBJ2-6, with 10 bases that match TRBD1. The CDR3 runs 19 residues. V was clipped by 2 bases and J by 1 base; unmatched bases: 9. Germline V gene sequence: CDR1 SGHKS, CDR2 YYEKEE (reference sequence). The CDR3 sequence is CASSFSRQGARSGANVLTF. In DNA form, the CDR3 reads TGTGCCAGCAGCTTCTCAAGACAGGGGGCTAGGTCTGGGGCCAACGTCCTGACTTTC.

This clone was detected only a few times. The V call is TRBV7-2, the J call TRBJ2-1; TRBD2 might be the D (5 bases). The CDR3 is made up of 14 amino acids. V shed 4 bases and J shed 3 bases, with 10 bases lying between them. Germline CDR1 SGHTA, CDR2 FQGNSA. The DNA for the CDR3 is TGTGCCAGCAGCTGGACCGCGGGCTACAATGAGCAGTTCTTC. It codes for CASSWTAGYNEQFF.

The V gene is TRBV6-5, the J gene TRBJ2-7; a possible D gene is TRBD1 (5 bases). CDR1 and CDR2 (germline): MNHEY, SVGAGI. The CDR3 is 11 amino acids. Trimming removed 6 bases at V and 5 bases at J, with 8 bases between. The CDR3: CASRVQDEQYF. In nucleotides, the CDR3 is TGTGCCAGCAGGGTACAGGACGAGCAGTACTTC.

This clone was counted a few times. The junction departs from the called germline gene at one end, perhaps through a read error. The chain recombines TRBV19 with TRBJ1-1, with 7 bases lining up with TRBD1. Germline assignment: CDR1 LNHDA and CDR2 SQIVND (reference sequence). The CDR3 contains 13 residues. CDR3 residues: CASSVDRVTEAFF. The CDR3 coding sequence is TGTGCCAGTAGTGTAGACAGGGTGACTGAAGCTTTCTTT. Variable domain in full (rest from reference TRBV19 and TRBJ1-1): DGGITQSPKYLFRKEGQNVTLSCEQNLNHDAMYWYRQDPGQGLRLIYYSQIVNDFQKGDIAEGYSVSREKKESFPLTVTSAQKNPTAFYLCASSVDRVTEAFFGQGTRLTVV.